Below, one T cell receptor beta chain is given with its context. Its antigen is as yet unknown. This sample is drawn from a study of shared clonotypes between healthy human individuals. Across the whole study: Donors had three CD4 naive, three CD4 memory, two CD8 naive and one CD8 memory plate apiece. Study results and caveats: In this cohort, only blood was sampled, and tissue repertoires likely differ. Clonotypes which were not shared had lower generation probabilities than clonotypes that all four donors shared.

Per the germline V gene, CDR1 is MGHDK and CDR2 is SYGVNS. Losses at the gene ends were 8 bases for V and 0 bases for J; bases not matched to a gene: 9. The CDR3 sequence is 16 residues long. This table comes from immunoSEQ multiplex PCR, and its TCRdb copy is limited to in-frame clones, with some not included. Of 2 million to 2.5 million clones detected, approximately 95% appear once; the ten largest clones hold approximately 0.4%. CD45RA+ naive and CD45RA-negative memory subsets were separated from CD4+ cells. This TCR was sampled from a man aged 18 to 30 in good health. Some clones in this sample may be carry-over from other donors' samples. The sample taken for sequencing was naive CD4+ T cells from PBMCs. Indicated subset: CD45RA+ positively selected. The V gene is TRBV25-1, the J gene TRBJ2-2, with 7 bases identical to TRBD1. CDR3 DNA sequence: TGTGCCAGCTCGAAGGGGGCGCTCGCGAACACCGGGGAGCTGTTTTTT. Protein: CASSKGALANTGELFF.